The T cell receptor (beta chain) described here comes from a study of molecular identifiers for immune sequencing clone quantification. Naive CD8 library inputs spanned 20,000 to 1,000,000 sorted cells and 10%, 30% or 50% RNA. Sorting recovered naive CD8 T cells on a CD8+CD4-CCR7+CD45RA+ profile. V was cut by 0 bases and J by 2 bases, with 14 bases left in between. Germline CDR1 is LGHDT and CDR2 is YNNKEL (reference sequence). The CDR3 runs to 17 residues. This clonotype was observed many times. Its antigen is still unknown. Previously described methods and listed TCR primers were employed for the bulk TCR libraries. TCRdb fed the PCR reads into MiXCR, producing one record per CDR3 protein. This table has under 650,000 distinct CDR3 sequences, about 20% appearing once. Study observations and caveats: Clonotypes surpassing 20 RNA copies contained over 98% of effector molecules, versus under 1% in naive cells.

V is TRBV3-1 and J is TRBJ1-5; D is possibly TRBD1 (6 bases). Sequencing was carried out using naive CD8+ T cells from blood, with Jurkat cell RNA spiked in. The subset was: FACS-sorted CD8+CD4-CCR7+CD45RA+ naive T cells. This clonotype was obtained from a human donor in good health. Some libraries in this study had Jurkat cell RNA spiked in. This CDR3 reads CASSQDPGGWGNQPQHF. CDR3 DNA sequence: TGTGCCAGCAGCCAAGACCCGGGGGGCTGGGGCAATCAGCCCCAGCATTTT. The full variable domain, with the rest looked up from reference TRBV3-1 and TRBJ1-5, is DTAVSQTPKYLVTQMGNDKSIKCEQNLGHDTMYWYKQDSKKFLKIMFSYNNKELIINETVPNRFSPKSPDKAHLNLHINSLELGDSAVYFCASSQDPGGWGNQPQHFGDGTRLSIL.